The 27 T cell receptor beta chains listed next were all sequenced from one sample in a study of T cells after yellow fever vaccination. MiXCR, run by TCRdb on the 5' RACE reads, gives a single entry per CDR3 protein. Among some 550,000 distinct CDR3 sequences listed, 15% to 20% were seen once. Sequences were derived from PBMCs, sampled 15 days after the yellow fever booster vaccination. These receptors originate from a man aged 25 to 45 who received the YFV17D yellow fever vaccine.

This clonotype was seen a handful of times. The chain uses TRBV3-1 and TRBJ2-1; D call uncertain. With 0 bases removed from V and 3 bases from J, the gap between germline ends came to 3 bases. Germline CDR1 LGHDT, CDR2 YNNKEL (reference sequence). This CDR3 contains 13 residues. The CDR3 coding sequence is TGTGCCAGCAGCCAAGAAGTCTACAATGAGCAGTTCTTC. It codes for CASSQEVYNEQFF.

This clonotype appeared a single time. The junction shows a germline mismatch at one end, possibly a read error. The chain recombines TRBV5-1 with TRBJ2-7; no clear D gene. Germline values: CDR1 SGHRS, CDR2 YFSETQ. The CDR3 spans 12 residues. The CDR3 nucleotides read TGCGCCGGCAGCTTGGACGCCTACGAGCAGTACTTC. This gives the protein CAGSLDAYEQYF.

The gene calls are TRBV19 and TRBJ2-1; D remains unclear. The V and J ends lost 5 bases and 1 base respectively, with 6 bases between them. Germline V lookup: CDR1 LNHDA, CDR2 SQIVND (reference sequence). The CDR3 runs 13 residues. The CDR3 region has the DNA TGTGCCAGTAGTGAGAGGTCCTACAATGAGCAGTTCTTC. The encoded protein is CASSERSYNEQFF.

This clonotype has a count of ten or more. The rearrangement uses TRBV7-2 and TRBJ2-3; unclear D gene. CDR1 is SGHTA and CDR2 is FQGNSA in the germline V gene. V lost 4 bases and J 2 bases, leaving 4 bases between the germline ends. The CDR3 covers 12 residues. The CDR3 bases are TGTGCCAGCAGCTACCTCACAGATACGCAGTATTTT. The encoded protein is CASSYLTDTQYF.

V and J are TRBV27 and TRBJ1-2; unclear D gene. CDR3 length equals 14 residues. The germline CDR1 and CDR2 sequences are MNHEY and SMNVEV (reference sequence). Trimming left V 3 bases short and J 4 bases short, with 12 bases between. The CDR3 region is CASSFGRSSYGYTF. CDR3 sequence (DNA): TGTGCCAGCAGTTTTGGAAGATCCAGCTATGGCTACACCTTC.

The rearrangement links TRBV7-3 to TRBJ2-2, with a possible D match to TRBD1 (7 bases). V was pared by 4 bases and J by 7 bases, with 13 bases between. Germline CDR1 SGHTA, CDR2 FQGTGA. This CDR3 is built from 14 residues. The CDR3 DNA is TGTGCCAGCAGCTCCAGGGGGGAGTTCGGGGAGCTGTTTTTT. Its protein product is CASSSRGEFGELFF.

There are a few counts of this clonotype. V usage is TRBV7-9 and J usage is TRBJ2-3, with D perhaps matching TRBD1 (5 bases). Germline loops: CDR1 SEHNR, CDR2 FQNEAQ (reference sequence). The CDR3 spans 12 residues. V lost 5 bases, J lost 7 bases, and 10 bases lay in between. CDR3 sequence: CASSPDSYTQYF. CDR3 DNA sequence: TGTGCCAGCAGCCCCGACAGTTATACGCAGTATTTT.

V usage is TRBV7-9 and J usage is TRBJ2-7; D assignment may be TRBD1 or TRBD2 (5 bases each). The CDR3 loop spans 13 amino acids. V gave up 7 bases and J gave up 4 bases, with 14 bases separating them. Germline V gene data show CDR1 as SEHNR and CDR2 as FQNEAQ (reference sequence). The CDR3: CASTRVGRYEQYF. CDR3 coding DNA: TGTGCCAGCACCCGGGTGGGACGGTACGAGCAGTACTTC. Looking up the rest from reference TRBV7-9 and TRBJ2-7 gives the full variable domain: DTGVSQNPRHKITKRGQNVTFRCDPISEHNRLYWYRQTLGQGPEFLTYFQNEAQLEKSRLLSDRFSAERPKGSFSTLEIQRTEQGDSAMYLCASTRVGRYEQYFGPGTRLTVT.

This clonotype has a count of ten or more. The chain combines TRBV12-3 or TRBV12-4 with TRBJ2-7; 11 nucleotides align to TRBD2. V lost 6 bases to trimming and J lost 0 bases; unmatched junction nucleotides: 4. CDR3 length: 15 residues. The CDR3 protein is CASSPTSGSSYEQYF. CDR3 coding DNA: TGTGCCAGCAGCCCTACTAGCGGGAGCTCCTACGAGCAGTACTTC.

The V gene is TRBV29-1, the J gene TRBJ2-1; D is undetermined. CDR1 and CDR2 from the germline V gene are SQVTM and ANQGSEA. The CDR3 has 10 amino acids. Trimming stripped 8 bases from V and 8 bases from J, with 10 bases between. This CDR3 is CSLSGDEQFF. The CDR3 DNA reads as TGCAGCCTTTCCGGCGATGAGCAGTTCTTC.

V gene TRBV7-8 combines with J gene TRBJ2-1; TRBD1 agrees at 11 bases. Germline CDR1 and CDR2: SGHVS and FQNEAQ. The CDR3 is 14 amino acids. V lost 5 bases and J lost 8; bases outside the gene matches: 5. Here the CDR3 reads CASSLDRGQDEQFF. CDR3 bases: TGTGCCAGCAGCCTGGACAGGGGGCAGGATGAGCAGTTCTTC.

In this sample, this clonotype turned up a few times. The CDR3 protein is CASRPTETQYF. CDR3 in DNA: TGCGCCAGCCGCCCGACGGAGACCCAGTACTTC. The chain links TRBV10-1 to TRBJ2-5; D remains unclear. The CDR3 extends over 11 amino acids. Germline loops: CDR1 WNHNN, CDR2 SYGVQD (reference sequence). Trimming removed 8 bases from V and 5 bases from J, with 9 bases in between.

There are a few counts of this clonotype. The V call is TRBV28, the J call TRBJ2-3; 10 positions match TRBD2. The germline V gene has CDR1 MDHEN and CDR2 SYDVKM. V was clipped by 8 bases and J by 5 bases; unmatched bases: 10. CDR3 size: 15 residues. The CDR3 coding sequence is TGTGCCAGCGTCGGAAGCGGGAGGGCCGTAGATACGCAGTATTTT. Its translation is CASVGSGRAVDTQYF. The variable domain in full, completed from reference TRBV28 and TRBJ2-3, reads DVKVTQSSRYLVKRTGEKVFLECVQDMDHENMFWYRQDPGLGLRLIYFSYDVKMKEKGDIPEGYSVSREKKERFSLILESASTNQTSMYLCASVGSGRAVDTQYFGPGTRLTVL.

CDR3 protein: CASAKGFETQYF. The CDR3 DNA is TGTGCCAGCGCGAAAGGGTTCGAGACCCAGTACTTC. The chain has TRBV7-9 and TRBJ2-5; D gene ambiguous. The CDR3 runs 12 residues. CDR1 and CDR2 (germline): SEHNR, FQNEAQ (reference sequence). Trimming stripped 8 bases from V and 5 bases from J, with 12 bases between. Drawing the rest from reference TRBV7-9 and TRBJ2-5, the complete variable domain is DTGVSQNPRHKITKRGQNVTFRCDPISEHNRLYWYRQTLGQGPEFLTYFQNEAQLEKSRLLSDRFSAERPKGSFSTLEIQRTEQGDSAMYLCASAKGFETQYFGPGTRLLVL.

The V and J genes are TRBV12-3 or TRBV12-4 and TRBJ2-1; D remains ambiguous. The ends were cut back, 3 bases at V and 7 bases at J, with 10 bases in the middle. The CDR3 extends over 13 amino acids. DNA for the CDR3: TGTGCCAGCAGTTTGACGCTGGGGAATGAGCAGTTCTTC. Residues: CASSLTLGNEQFF.

This clonotype was counted between two and nine times. V gene TRBV11-2 combines with J gene TRBJ2-5; D is perhaps TRBD1 (6 bases). There are 14 residues in the CDR3. Between the trimmed V and J ends, which lost 5 bases and 2 bases, there was a span of 12 bases. Germline loops: CDR1 SGHAT, CDR2 FQNNGV. The DNA for the CDR3 is TGTGCCAGCAGCACCATGGGGGCACAAGAGACCCAGTACTTC. Its protein product is CASSTMGAQETQYF. Using reference TRBV11-2 and TRBJ2-5 for the parts outside the CDR3, the full variable domain is EAGVAQSPRYKIIEKRQSVAFWCNPISGHATLYWYQQILGQGPKLLIQFQNNGVVDDSQLPKDRFSAERLKGVDSTLKIQPAKLEDSAVYLCASSTMGAQETQYFGPGTRLLVL.

This clonotype was counted a few times. V is TRBV25-1 and J is TRBJ1-1, with D uncertain. Trimming removed 5 bases from V and 13 bases from J, with 14 bases in between. In germline, CDR1 is MGHDK, CDR2 SYGVNS. The CDR3 has 11 residues. In DNA, the CDR3 is TGTGCCAGCAGTACCGGGCCTAGGGTTTTCTTT. This gives the protein CASSTGPRVFF.

This clonotype was picked up a small number of times. The CDR3 spells CASSFIGQGALEQYF. CDR3 coding DNA: TGTGCCAGCAGTTTTATCGGACAGGGGGCTCTCGAGCAGTACTTC. The rearrangement joins TRBV12-3 or TRBV12-4 to TRBJ2-7; 11 nucleotides match TRBD1. CDR3 size: 15 residues. V shed 3 bases, J shed 6 bases, and the junction held 7 bases outside the gene matches.

This chain connects TRBV24-1 to TRBJ2-1; TRBD1 aligns across 9 bases. Germline values: CDR1 KGHDR, CDR2 SFDVKD. The V gene end was trimmed by 2 bases and the J gene end by 6 bases; junction bases not matched to a gene: 7. CDR3 length: 16 residues. CDR3 sequence (DNA): TGTGCCACCAGTGATTCTGGGACAGGGTTCTCCAATGAGCAGTTCTTC. This gives the protein CATSDSGTGFSNEQFF.

The V and J genes are TRBV20-1 and TRBJ2-7; 8 bases align to TRBD2. Unmatched junction bases numbered 7, after V lost 3 bases and J lost 0 bases. Germline V lookup: CDR1 DFQATT, CDR2 SNEGSKA (reference sequence). This CDR3 is 15 amino acids long. CDR3 nucleotide sequence: TGCAGTGCTAGGACCGGGAGGGGGAGCTCCTACGAGCAGTACTTC. The encoded protein is CSARTGRGSSYEQYF.

The rearrangement joins TRBV30 to TRBJ2-6, with D possibly matching TRBD2 (6 bases). The germline V and J ends were trimmed by 5 bases and 2 bases, with 10 bases remaining between them. The CDR3 loop spans 14 amino acids. The germline CDR1 and CDR2 sequences are GTSNPN and SVGIG (reference sequence). The CDR3 region has the DNA TGTGCCTGGTCGGGACTCACTGGGGCCAACGTCCTGACTTTC. It codes for CAWSGLTGANVLTF. Full variable domain (remainder filled in from reference TRBV30 and TRBJ2-6): SQTIHQWPATLVQPVGSPLSLECTVEGTSNPNLYWYRQAAGRGLQLLFYSVGIGQISSEVPQNLSASRPQDRQFILSSKKLLLSDSGFYLCAWSGLTGANVLTFGAGSRLTVL.

This clonotype was seen a few times. The chain employs TRBV25-1 and TRBJ2-1; no definite D call. Per germline, CDR1 MGHDK and CDR2 SYGVNS. This CDR3 spans 16 amino acids. V lost 1 base and J 3 bases, leaving 13 bases between the germline ends. This CDR3 reads CASSESERRYYNEQFF. CDR3 sequence (DNA): TGTGCCAGCAGTGAATCAGAAAGGAGATACTACAATGAGCAGTTCTTC.

The chain couples TRBV24-1 to TRBJ1-3; D remains ambiguous. Germline lookup yields CDR1 KGHDR and CDR2 SFDVKD. The CDR3 runs to 13 residues. Trimming cost V 0 bases and J 7 bases, with 6 bases left between them. The CDR3 bases are TGTGCCACCAGTGATTTGCTGGGGAACACCATATATTTT. This codes for CATSDLLGNTIYF.

In nucleotides, the CDR3 is TGCAGTGCAAACCGGGTACAGAGCGAGACCCAGTACTTC. Its protein is CSANRVQSETQYF. This chain uses TRBV20-1 with TRBJ2-5; D uncertain. The germline gives CDR1 DFQATT, CDR2 SNEGSKA (reference sequence). Trimming stripped 6 bases from V and 5 bases from J, with 16 bases between. CDR3 size: 13 residues.

V and J are TRBV20-1 and TRBJ2-3; D is tentatively TRBD1 or TRBD2 (6 bases each). The CDR3 covers 12 residues. Germline CDR1 reads DFQATT; CDR2 reads SNEGSKA (reference sequence). The CDR3 spells CSPLGGGDTQYF. In DNA form, the CDR3 reads TGCAGCCCCTTGGGGGGCGGAGATACGCAGTATTTT.

In this sample, this clonotype turned up a few times. The V and J genes are TRBV20-1 and TRBJ2-1; D is undetermined. The germline V gene encodes CDR1 DFQATT and CDR2 SNEGSKA (reference sequence). CDR3 length: 12 amino acids. Trimming left V 1 base short and J 10 bases short, with 11 bases between. The CDR3 DNA sequence: TGCAGTGCTAGAGGCAGACTGGGGGAGCAGTTCTTC. This translates into CSARGRLGEQFF.

The V call is TRBV5-6, the J call TRBJ2-7; D uncertain. The CDR3 sequence is 14 residues long. CDR1 is SGHDT and CDR2 is YYEEEE in the germline V gene. V lost 6 bases, J lost 0 bases, and 13 bases lay in between. In DNA form, the CDR3 reads TGTGCCAGCACCATCCTAACGGTCTCCTACGAGCAGTACTTC. Its protein is CASTILTVSYEQYF.